This entry concerns a single TCR beta chain. This clonotype was detected a few times. Its antigen remains unidentified. The record has no base qualities; no much larger clone is one base away. The sequencing machine was an Illumina HiSeq 1500. Using fastp at Q25 and MiXCR, TCRdb reprocessed the public reads and kept productive beta chains. CDR3 protein duplicates are merged, each entry listing the most common genes and DNA. The sample data list about 350,000 distinct CDR3 sequences, and nearly 35% of these were observed just once. The top ten clones comprise about 13% of the sample. Sample treatment or condition, as interpreted from the label and publication: in vitro stimulation with specific CMV peptide epitopes to enrich CMV-specific T cells. Spanning cysteine to phenylalanine, the CDR3 consists of 17 amino acids. The read is trimmed to its CDR3 DNA, 51 bases read in frame from base 1. At the junction V is shortened by 0 bases and J by 1 base, with 13 bases in between.

The sample belongs to a study of T cell repertoires in cytomegalovirus infection (dated by TCRdb to the late 2010s). With respect to the entire study: Alongside well-studied HLA-B-restricted epitopes, the peptide stimulations were aimed at recently identified HLA-C-restricted CMV epitopes, whose presentation resists viral immunomodulation. Donor HLA type was relevant to the analysis, as public TCR beta signatures indicated carriage of CMV infection together with the matching HLA type. What the authors observed across the whole study: The ex vivo response was dominated by HLA-C-restricted CMV-specific TCR beta clonotypes, and the single most frequent clonotype in two of eight donors was supplied by these HLA-C-restricted clonotypes. Carriers of CMV infection plus the relevant HLA type were discriminated by the cumulative frequency of public TCR beta family members in the study cohort and in an independent approximately 350-donor cohort.

The V and J segments used are TRBV12-3 or TRBV12-4 and TRBJ2-1; the D gene is perhaps TRBD1, from 6 matching bases. The receptor comes from a human donor in good health (CMV status not recorded). Some clones in this sample may be carry-over from other donors' samples. This specimen was cultured PBMCs, taken from culture after CMV antigen stimulation. The DNA sequence reads TGTGCCAGCAGTTTAGCGGACCGGACAGAATCCTACAATGAGCAGTTCTTC. This codes for CASSLADRTESYNEQFF.